This TCR beta chain was sequenced during a study of OX40 agonist ivuxolimab in advanced cancers. The data were produced by immunoSEQ multiplex PCR, yet TCRdb's version contains in-frame clones alone and is incomplete. The sample contains fewer than 65,000 clones, 90% of which appear only once. Germline-derived CDR1 and CDR2 are PRHDT and FYEKMQ (reference sequence). V was clipped by 5 bases and J by 5 bases; unmatched bases: 9. This CDR3 is built from 15 residues. It was autoimmune disease history or systemic immunosuppression that excluded patients. The specimen comprised CD4+ or CD8+ T cells sorted from blood, sampled in a trial of the OX40 agonist ivuxolimab. V is TRBV13 and J is TRBJ2-5; 9 bases fit TRBD2. The origin of this receptor is an adult with an advanced solid tumor such as melanoma, head and neck, liver or kidney cancer. The CDR3 reads CASSRLAATGETQYF. Here the CDR3 DNA reads TGTGCCAGCAGCCGACTAGCGGCGACTGGTGAGACCCAGTACTTC.